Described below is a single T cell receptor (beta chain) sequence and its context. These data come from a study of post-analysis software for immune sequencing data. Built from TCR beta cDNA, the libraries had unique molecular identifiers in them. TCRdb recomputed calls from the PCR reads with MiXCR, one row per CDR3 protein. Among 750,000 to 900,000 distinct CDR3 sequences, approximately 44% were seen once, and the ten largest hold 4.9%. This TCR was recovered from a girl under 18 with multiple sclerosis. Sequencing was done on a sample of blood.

CDR3 loop: CASSKVLHLSSYEQYF. In nucleotides, the CDR3 is TGTGCCAGCAGCAAAGTCCTCCACTTAAGCTCCTACGAGCAGTACTTC. V and J are TRBV21-1 and TRBJ2-7; the table's D call of TRBD2 was not tested on the DNA. TRBV21-1 is noted as a pseudogene. The CDR3 is made up of 16 amino acids.